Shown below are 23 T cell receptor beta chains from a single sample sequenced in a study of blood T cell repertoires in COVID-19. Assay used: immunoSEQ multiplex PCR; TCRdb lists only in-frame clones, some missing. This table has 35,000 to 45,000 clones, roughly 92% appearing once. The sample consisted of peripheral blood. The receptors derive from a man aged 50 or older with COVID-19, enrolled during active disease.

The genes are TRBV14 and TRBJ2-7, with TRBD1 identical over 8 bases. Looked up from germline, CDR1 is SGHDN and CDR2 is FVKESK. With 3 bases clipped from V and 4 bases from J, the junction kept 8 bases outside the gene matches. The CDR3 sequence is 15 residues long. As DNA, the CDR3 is TGTGCCAGCAGCCATCCGGCAGGGGGCCTGTACGAGCAGTACTTC. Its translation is CASSHPAGGLYEQYF.

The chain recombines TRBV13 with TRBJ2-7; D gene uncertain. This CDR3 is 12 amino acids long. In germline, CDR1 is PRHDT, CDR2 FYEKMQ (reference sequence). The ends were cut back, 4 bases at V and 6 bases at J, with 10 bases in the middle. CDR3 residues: CASSSSGGEQYF. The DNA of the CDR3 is TGTGCCAGCAGCTCCTCCGGCGGCGAGCAGTACTTC.

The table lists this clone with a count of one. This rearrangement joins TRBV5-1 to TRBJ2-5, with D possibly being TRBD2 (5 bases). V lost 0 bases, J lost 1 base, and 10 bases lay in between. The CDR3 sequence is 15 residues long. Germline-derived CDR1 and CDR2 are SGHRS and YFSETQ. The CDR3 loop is CASSLEAAVQETQYF. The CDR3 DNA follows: TGCGCCAGCAGCTTGGAAGCGGCCGTCCAAGAGACCCAGTACTTC. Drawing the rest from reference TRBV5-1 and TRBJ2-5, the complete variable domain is KAGVTQTPRYLIKTRGQQVTLSCSPISGHRSVSWYQQTPGQGLQFLFEYFSETQRNKGNFPGRFSGRQFSNSRSEMNVSTLELGDSALYLCASSLEAAVQETQYFGPGTRLLVL.

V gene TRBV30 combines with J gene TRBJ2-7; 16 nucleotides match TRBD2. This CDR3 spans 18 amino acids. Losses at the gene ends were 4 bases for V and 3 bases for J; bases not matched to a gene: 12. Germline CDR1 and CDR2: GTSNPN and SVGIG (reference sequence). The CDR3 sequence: CAWTKLGLAGGKFYEQYF. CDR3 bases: TGTGCCTGGACCAAACTGGGACTAGCGGGAGGGAAGTTCTACGAGCAGTACTTC.

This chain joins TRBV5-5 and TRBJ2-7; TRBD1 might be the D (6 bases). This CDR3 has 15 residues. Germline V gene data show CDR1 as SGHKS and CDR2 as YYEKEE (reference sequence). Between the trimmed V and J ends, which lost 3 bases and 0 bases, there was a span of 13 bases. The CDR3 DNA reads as TGTGCCAGCAGCTGGGGGACACCTAGCTCCTACGAGCAGTACTTC. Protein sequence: CASSWGTPSSYEQYF.

CDR3 DNA: TGCAGTGCTTCCCGCTCCTACGAGCAGTACTTC. Translating it yields CSASRSYEQYF. This chain joins TRBV20-1 and TRBJ2-7; D gene ambiguous. Per the germline V gene, CDR1 is DFQATT and CDR2 is SNEGSKA (reference sequence). The length of the CDR3 is 11 residues. Trimming stripped 5 bases from V and 0 bases from J, with 5 bases between.

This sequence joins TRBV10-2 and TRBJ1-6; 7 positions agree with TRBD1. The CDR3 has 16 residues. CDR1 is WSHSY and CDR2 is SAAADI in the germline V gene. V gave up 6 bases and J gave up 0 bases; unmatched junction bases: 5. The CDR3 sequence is CASRSGQSSYNSPLHF. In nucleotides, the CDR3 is TGCGCCAGCAGGTCGGGACAGAGCTCCTATAATTCACCCCTCCACTTT.

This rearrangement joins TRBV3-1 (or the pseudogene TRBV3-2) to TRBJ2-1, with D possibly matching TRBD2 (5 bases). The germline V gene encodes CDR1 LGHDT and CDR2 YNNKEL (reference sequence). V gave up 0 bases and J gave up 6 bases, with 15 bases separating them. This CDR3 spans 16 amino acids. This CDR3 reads CASSQDGAGRGNEQFF. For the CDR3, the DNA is TGTGCCAGCAGCCAAGATGGTGCGGGCCGGGGCAATGAGCAGTTCTTC.

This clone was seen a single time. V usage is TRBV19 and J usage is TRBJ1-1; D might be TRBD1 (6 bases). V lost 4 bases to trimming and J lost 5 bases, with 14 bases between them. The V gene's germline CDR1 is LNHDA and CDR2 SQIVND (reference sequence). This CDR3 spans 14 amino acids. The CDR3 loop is CASSSVGGGTEAFF. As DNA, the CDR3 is TGTGCCAGTAGTAGCGTGGGAGGGGGAACTGAAGCTTTCTTT. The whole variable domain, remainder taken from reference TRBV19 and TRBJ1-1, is DGGITQSPKYLFRKEGQNVTLSCEQNLNHDAMYWYRQDPGQGLRLIYYSQIVNDFQKGDIAEGYSVSREKKESFPLTVTSAQKNPTAFYLCASSSVGGGTEAFFGQGTRLTVV.

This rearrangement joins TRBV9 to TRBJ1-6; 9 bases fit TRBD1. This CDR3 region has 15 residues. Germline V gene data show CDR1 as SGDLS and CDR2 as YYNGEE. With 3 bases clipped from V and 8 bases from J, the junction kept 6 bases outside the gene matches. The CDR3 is CASSAEGQGYSPLHF. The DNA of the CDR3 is TGTGCCAGCAGCGCCGAGGGACAGGGCTATTCACCCCTCCACTTT.

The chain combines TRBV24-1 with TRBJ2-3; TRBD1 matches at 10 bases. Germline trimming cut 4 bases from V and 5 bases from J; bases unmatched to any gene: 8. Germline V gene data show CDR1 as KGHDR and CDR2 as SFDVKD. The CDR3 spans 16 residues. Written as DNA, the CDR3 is TGTGCCACCAGTGACCCTACCGGGACAGGGGTAGATACGCAGTATTTT. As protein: CATSDPTGTGVDTQYF.

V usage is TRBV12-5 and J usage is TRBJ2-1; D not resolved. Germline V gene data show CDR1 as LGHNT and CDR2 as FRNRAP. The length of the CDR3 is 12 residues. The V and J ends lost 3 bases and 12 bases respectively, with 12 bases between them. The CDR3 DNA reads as TGTGCTAGTGGTTTTCAACTCCCGGGGCAGTTCTTC. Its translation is CASGFQLPGQFF.

The CDR3 DNA sequence: TGTGCCAGCCATGCCGGGGGATTTCTTTCCTACGAGCAGTACTTC. It yields the protein CASHAGGFLSYEQYF. J is TRBJ2-7 and V is TRBV6-5; a weak D match, TRBD2 (6 bases). With 8 bases removed from V and 1 base from J, the gap between germline ends came to 18 bases. Germline V gives CDR1 MNHEY, CDR2 SVGAGI. The CDR3 loop spans 15 amino acids.

CDR3 in amino acids: CASSWTGLGKQYF. In DNA form, the CDR3 reads TGTGCCAGCAGCTGGACAGGCCTGGGGAAGCAGTACTTC. The V and J genes are TRBV7-9 and TRBJ2-7, with 7 bases fitting TRBD1. The CDR3 runs to 13 residues. In germline, CDR1 is SEHNR, CDR2 FQNEAQ (reference sequence). V gave up 4 bases and J gave up 8 bases; unmatched junction bases: 8.

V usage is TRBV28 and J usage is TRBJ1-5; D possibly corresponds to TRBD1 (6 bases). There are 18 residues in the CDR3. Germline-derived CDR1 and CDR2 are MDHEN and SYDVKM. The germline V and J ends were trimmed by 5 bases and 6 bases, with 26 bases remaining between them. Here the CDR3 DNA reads TGTGCCAGCAGTATTCCCCCGGGACACGGAAATGGGGGTCAGCCCCAGCATTTT. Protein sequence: CASSIPPGHGNGGQPQHF.

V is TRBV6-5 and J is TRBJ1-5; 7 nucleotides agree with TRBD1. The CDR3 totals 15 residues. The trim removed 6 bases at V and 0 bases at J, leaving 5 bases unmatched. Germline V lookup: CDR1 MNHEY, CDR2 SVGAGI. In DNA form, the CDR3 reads TGTGCCAGCAGCGCTGGGACAGATAGCAATCAGCCCCAGCATTTT. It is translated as CASSAGTDSNQPQHF.

The CDR3 spells CASSYSRLAAGELFF. The CDR3 bases are TGTGCCAGCAGTTACTCGAGACTAGCGGCCGGGGAGCTGTTTTTT. This chain connects TRBV6-5 to TRBJ2-2, with TRBD2 identical over 9 bases. With V trimmed by 0 bases and J by 6 bases, 2 bases remained unmatched. The V gene's germline CDR1 is MNHEY and CDR2 SVGAGI. The length of the CDR3 is 15 residues.

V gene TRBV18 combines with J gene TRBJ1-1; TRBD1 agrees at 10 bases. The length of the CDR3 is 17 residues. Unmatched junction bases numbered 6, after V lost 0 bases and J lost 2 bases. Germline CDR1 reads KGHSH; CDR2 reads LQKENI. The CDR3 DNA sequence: TGTGCCAGCTCACCACCCGGGGACAGGGGATCAAACACTGAAGCTTTCTTT. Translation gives CASSPPGDRGSNTEAFF.

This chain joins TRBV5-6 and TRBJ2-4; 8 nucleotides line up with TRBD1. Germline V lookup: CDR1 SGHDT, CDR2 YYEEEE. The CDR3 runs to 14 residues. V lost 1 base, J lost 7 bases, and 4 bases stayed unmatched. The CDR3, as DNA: TGTGCCAGCAGCTTGAGGACAGGGCCGAACATTCAGTACTTC. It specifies CASSLRTGPNIQYF.

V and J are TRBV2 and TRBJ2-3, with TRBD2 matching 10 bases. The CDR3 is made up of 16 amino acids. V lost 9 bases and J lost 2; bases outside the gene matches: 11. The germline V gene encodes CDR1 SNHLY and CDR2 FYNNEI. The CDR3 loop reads CASTMSGLAITDTQYF. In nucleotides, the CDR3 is TGTGCCAGTACTATGTCGGGACTAGCGATCACAGATACGCAGTATTTT.

CDR3 sequence: CSASQSGTSVYNEQFF. CDR3 sequence (DNA): TGCAGTGCTAGTCAGTCCGGGACTAGCGTGTACAATGAGCAGTTCTTC. The V gene is TRBV20-1, the J gene TRBJ2-1; 10 bases line up with TRBD2. With 3 bases clipped from V and 4 bases from J, the junction kept 9 bases outside the gene matches. This CDR3 has 16 residues. CDR1 is DFQATT, CDR2 SNEGSKA, per germline (reference sequence).

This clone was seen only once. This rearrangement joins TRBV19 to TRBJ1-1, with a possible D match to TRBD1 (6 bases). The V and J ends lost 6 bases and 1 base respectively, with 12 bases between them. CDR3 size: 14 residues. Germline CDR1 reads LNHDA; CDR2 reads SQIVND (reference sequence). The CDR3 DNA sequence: TGTGCCAGTAGCCTTAGGGGGGGGAACACTGAAGCTTTCTTT. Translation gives CASSLRGGNTEAFF. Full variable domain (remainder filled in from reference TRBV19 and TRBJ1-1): DGGITQSPKYLFRKEGQNVTLSCEQNLNHDAMYWYRQDPGQGLRLIYYSQIVNDFQKGDIAEGYSVSREKKESFPLTVTSAQKNPTAFYLCASSLRGGNTEAFFGQGTRLTVV.

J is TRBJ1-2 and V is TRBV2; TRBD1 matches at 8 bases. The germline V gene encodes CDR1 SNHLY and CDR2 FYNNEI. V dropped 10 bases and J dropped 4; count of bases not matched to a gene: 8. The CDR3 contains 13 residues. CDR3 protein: CATKQGEIYGYTF. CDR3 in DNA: TGTGCCACTAAACAGGGGGAAATCTATGGCTACACCTTC. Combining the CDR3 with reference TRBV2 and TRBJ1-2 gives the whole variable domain EPEVTQTPSHQVTQMGQEVILRCVPISNHLYFYWYRQILGQKVEFLVSFYNNEISEKSEIFDDQFSVERPDGSNFTLKIRSTKLEDSAMYFCATKQGEIYGYTFGSGTRLTVV.